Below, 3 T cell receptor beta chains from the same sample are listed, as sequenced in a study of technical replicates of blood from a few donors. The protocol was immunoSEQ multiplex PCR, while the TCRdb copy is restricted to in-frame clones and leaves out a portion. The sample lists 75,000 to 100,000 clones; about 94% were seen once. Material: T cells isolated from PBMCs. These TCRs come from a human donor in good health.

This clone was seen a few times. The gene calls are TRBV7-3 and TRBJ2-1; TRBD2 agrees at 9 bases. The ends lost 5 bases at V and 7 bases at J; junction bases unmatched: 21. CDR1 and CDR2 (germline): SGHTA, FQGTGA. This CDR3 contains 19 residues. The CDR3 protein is CASSPQTLLAGALSNEQFF. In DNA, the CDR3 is TGTGCCAGCAGCCCTCAGACCCTATTAGCGGGGGCCCTTAGTAATGAGCAGTTCTTC. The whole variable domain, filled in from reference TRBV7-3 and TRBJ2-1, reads GAGVSQTPSNKVTEKGKYVELRCDPISGHTALYWYRQSLGQGPEFLIYFQGTGAADDSGLPNDRFFAVRPEGSVSTLKIQRTERGDSAVYLCASSPQTLLAGALSNEQFFGPGTRLTVL.

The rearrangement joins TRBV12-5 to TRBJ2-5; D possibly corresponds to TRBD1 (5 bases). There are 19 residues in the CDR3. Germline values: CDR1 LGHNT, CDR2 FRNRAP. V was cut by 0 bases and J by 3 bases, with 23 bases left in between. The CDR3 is CASGLVLFGQGRSKETQYF. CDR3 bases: TGTGCTAGTGGTTTGGTACTCTTCGGCCAGGGTCGGTCAAAAGAGACCCAGTACTTC.

In nucleotides, the CDR3 is TGCGCCAGCAGCCTGCGGGTGAACCACGAGCAGTACTTC. It is translated as CASSLRVNHEQYF. The rearrangement joins TRBV10-1 to TRBJ2-7, with a tentative D call TRBD2 (5 bases). Trimming removed 6 bases at V and 5 bases at J, with 14 bases between. This CDR3 comprises 13 residues. Germline lookup yields CDR1 WNHNN and CDR2 SYGVQD (reference sequence).